These T cell receptor beta chains were read from a single sample in a study of human T cells and chemical hapten exposure. Each CDR3 protein gets one entry after TCRdb re-called the RACE reads with MiXCR. The data show about 85,000 distinct CDR3 sequences, 9.5% to 13% seen once. The material sequenced was whole blood, taken in connection with sensitization to the hapten diphenylcyclopropenone (DPC). Every receptor here comes from a man aged 18 to 30 with alopecia areata. Some clones in this sample may be carry-over from other donors' samples. Both conserved end residues are part of each CDR3. The D gene is left open where the match is weak. Some rows mark clone size as missing; the rest say once, few, many or name a class of expanded clone.

-	TRBV7-6	TRBD1	TRBJ2-6	TGTGCCAGCAGCTTAAGGGCGACAGGGGACTCCTCTGGGGCCAACGTCCTGACTTTC	CASSLRATGDSSGANVLTF
-	TRBV20-1	-	TRBJ2-4	TGCAGTGCTAGCGGGCAGGAACGAAACATTCAGTACTTC	CSASGQERNIQYF
few	TRBV20-1	-	TRBJ2-4	TGCAGCTGCTGGCATACCAAAAACATTCAGTACTTC	CSCWHTKNIQYF
many	TRBV4-1	-	TRBJ2-3	TGCGCCAGCAGCCAAGATTTAGGAGATACGCAGTATTTT	CASSQDLGDTQYF
-	TRBV7-8	-	TRBJ1-4	TGTGCCAGCAGCTTAGTGCGGAACCTGAGGACTGAAAAACTGTTTTTT	CASSLVRNLRTEKLFF
-	TRBV9	-	TRBJ1-1	TGTGCCAGCAGCGGAGAGGGACACCTTGAAGCTTTCTTT	CASSGEGHLEAFF
-	TRBV5-5	-	TRBJ2-4	TGTGCCAGCAGCTTGGTGGCAGCTGAGGTCGGAAACATTCAGTACTTC	CASSLVAAEVGNIQYF
many	TRBV11-2	-	TRBJ2-7	TGTGCCAGCAGCCAGCCACCAGCTCCCTCCTACGAGCAGTACTTC	CASSQPPAPSYEQYF
few	TRBV5-5	-	TRBJ2-5	TGTGCCAGCAGCTTGAGAATCGAGGCCCAAGAGACCCAGTACTTC	CASSLRIEAQETQYF
few	TRBV6-6	TRBD2	TRBJ2-5	TGTGCCAGCAGTTACTCGCGGGGAGGGGAGACCCAGTACTTC	CASSYSRGGETQYF
many	TRBV28	TRBD1	TRBJ2-7	TGTGCCAGTAGCGTCGGGACAGCCTACGAGCAGTACTTC	CASSVGTAYEQYF